A selection of T cell receptor beta chains follows, all from one sample in a study of PD-L1 blockade in urothelial cancer. Clones were read by immunoSEQ multiplex PCR, and TCRdb kept only the in-frame ones, dropping some. The sample contains about 57,000 clones, just over 85% of which appear only once. Sequencing used PBMCs, obtained around atezolizumab (anti-PD-L1) treatment. Receptors were obtained from a man in his forties or fifties with urothelial cancer. Both conserved end residues are part of each CDR3. Fields, in order: D gene, V gene, J gene, clone size, CDR3 DNA, CDR3 protein. The D gene is left open where the match is weak. Clone size is stated in some rows and not others, as once, few, many or a class when expanded.

>NA|TRBV5-1|TRBJ2-3|NA
TGCGCCAGCAGCCCCCGCGGTAGCGGCCTCACAGATACGCAGTATTTT
CASSPRGSGLTDTQYF
>NA|TRBV14|TRBJ2-5|NA
TGTGCCAGCAGCCAAGTGCTATCGGCGGCTATCCAAGAGACCCAGTACTTC
CASSQVLSAAIQETQYF
>TRBD1|TRBV19|TRBJ1-1|once
TGTGCCACTTCGGGACAGAGGAACACTGAAGCTTTCTTT
CATSGQRNTEAFF
>NA|TRBV28|TRBJ1-2|NA
TGTGCCAGCAGCAGTACAGGCTTAACCAATGGCTACACCTTC
CASSSTGLTNGYTF
>NA|TRBV7-2|TRBJ1-2|NA
TGTGCCAGCAGCTTAGTACAGGGCGCTCAAGGCTACACCTTC
CASSLVQGAQGYTF
>NA|TRBV6-4|TRBJ2-4|NA
TGTGCCAGCACCCCCGGGAAAAACATTCAGTACTTC
CASTPGKNIQYF
>NA|TRBV4-1|TRBJ1-2|NA
TGCGCCAGCAGCCGACAGGCGGACTATGGCTACACCTTC
CASSRQADYGYTF
>NA|TRBV4-2|TRBJ2-4|NA
TGTGCCAGCAAAGGGGCCACCAAAAACATTCAGTACTTC
CASKGATKNIQYF
>NA|TRBV30|TRBJ1-2|NA
TGTGCCTGGACCCGACAGACAGCTAACTATGGCTACACCTTC
CAWTRQTANYGYTF
>TRBD1|TRBV27|TRBJ2-7|once
TGTGCCAGCAGTTCAAGGGCGGGACAGGGCTACGAGCAGTACTTC
CASSSRAGQGYEQYF
>TRBD2|TRBV5-1|TRBJ2-3|few
TGCGCCAGCAGCGCGGAGGTAGCGGGAGGCACAGATACGCAGTATTTT
CASSAEVAGGTDTQYF
>TRBD1|TRBV30|TRBJ2-7|NA
TGTGCCTGGGACAGGGGGCGCGGGTCCTACGAGCAGTACTTC
CAWDRGRGSYEQYF
>TRBD2|TRBV4-1|TRBJ2-1|NA
TGCGCCAGCAGCCAAGATAGACTAGCGGGCGAGCAGTTCTTC
CASSQDRLAGEQFF
>TRBD2|TRBV5-4|TRBJ2-7|NA
TGTGCCAGCAGCCAGAGCGGGAGGGCCTCACGGGAGCAGTACTTC
CASSQSGRASREQYF
>NA|TRBV5-5|TRBJ1-6|many
TGTGCCAGCAGCTTTGGAGACAGGTCAAGGAATTCACCCCTCCACTTT
CASSFGDRSRNSPLHF
>NA|TRBV28|TRBJ2-1|NA
TGTGCCAGCAGTTTCTTGGTGGCAGGGGATTTTGGTGAGCAGTTCTTC
CASSFLVAGDFGEQFF
>TRBD1|TRBV5-1|TRBJ1-1|NA
TGCGCCAGCAGCAGCACCGGACAGGGGGTCCTCGCTTTCTTT
CASSSTGQGVLAFF
>NA|TRBV6-1|TRBJ1-1|NA
TGTGCCAGCAGCCTTGGACATAAGAACACTGAAGCTTTCTTT
CASSLGHKNTEAFF
>NA|TRBV6-6|TRBJ1-6|NA
TGTGCCAGTAGACACGACAGCGACGCTAATTCACCCCTCCACTTT
CASRHDSDANSPLHF
>NA|TRBV11-2|TRBJ1-1|NA
TGTGCCAGCAGCGTAGCAGGGGCGAGCACTGAAGCTTTCTTT
CASSVAGASTEAFF
>TRBD2|TRBV19|TRBJ2-1|NA
TGTGCCAGTAGTATAGATGGAGGAGCGGGAGGTCGCGTTGAGCAGTTCTTC
CASSIDGGAGGRVEQFF
>TRBD1|TRBV7-8|TRBJ2-7|NA
TGTGCCAGCAGATATATGGGACAGGGGAGCCACGAGCAGTACTTC
CASRYMGQGSHEQYF
>NA|TRBV7-2|TRBJ2-3|NA
TGTGCCAGCAGCCCGACAGCCCTTCCCACAGATACGCAGTATTTT
CASSPTALPTDTQYF
>TRBD1|TRBV5-1|TRBJ1-5|medium-sized
TGCGCCAGCAGCTTGGGTGACAGGGGGGGCAATCAGCCCCAGCATTTT
CASSLGDRGGNQPQHF
>TRBD1|TRBV2|TRBJ2-7|NA
TGTGCCAGCAGTCGGGACAGGGGGTCCTACGAGCAGTACTTC
CASSRDRGSYEQYF
>NA|TRBV2|TRBJ1-5|once
TGTGCCAGCAGTGAATCTGGCAGGGCTCAGCCCCAGCATTTT
CASSESGRAQPQHF
>NA|TRBV28|TRBJ2-1|once
TGTGCCAGCAGCCACCCAGGGAATGAGCAGTTCTTC
CASSHPGNEQFF
>TRBD2|TRBV6-1|TRBJ2-1|NA
TGTGCCAGCAGAGTAGCGGGAGGGCCTAGCGAGCAGTTCTTC
CASRVAGGPSEQFF
>NA|TRBV6-5|TRBJ1-1|NA
TGTGCCAGCAGTTCGGGGGTTGAAGCTTTCTTT
CASSSGVEAFF
>TRBD1|TRBV15|TRBJ1-2|NA
TGTGCCACCAGCAGATCGACACAGGGGACATATGGCTACACCTTC
CATSRSTQGTYGYTF
>NA|TRBV7-3|TRBJ2-7|medium-sized
TGTGCCAGCAGCTTAACCGACGGGTTCCGCTCCTACGAGCAGTACTTC
CASSLTDGFRSYEQYF
>TRBD2|TRBV7-2|TRBJ2-1|NA
TGTGCCAGCAGCCTAATAGCGGGAGAAAAGCATGAGCAGTTCTTC
CASSLIAGEKHEQFF